The table lists the clone carrying this T cell receptor beta chain with many counts. Its antigen is still unknown. The sample originates from a study of spatial heterogeneity in lung cancer. Findings of the study overall: There was tracking of ubiquitous and regional nonsynonymous mutations by the respective counts of ubiquitous and regional expanded TCRs. The study found that expanded intratumoral alpha and beta TCR counts tracked tumor mutation counts.

TCRdb processed the 5' RACE reads anew with MiXCR; each CDR3 protein has one entry. The table records 20,000 to 30,000 distinct CDR3 sequences, 8% to 10% of them present only once. The CDR3 extends over 14 amino acids. Germline assignment: CDR1 SGHAT and CDR2 FQDESV (reference sequence). V was trimmed by 5 bases and J by 4 bases, leaving 14 bases between them. Time point of the sample: sample taken at primary tumor resection. Whole RNA from tumor, nontumor lung or frozen PBMC was sequenced unsorted. Specimen: lung tumor tissue, collected at surgery. The TCR originated in a male donor with early-stage non-small cell lung cancer. This rearrangement joins TRBV11-1 to TRBJ1-1; D unclear. The chain's CDR3 is CASSPRTGGTEAFF. CDR3 DNA sequence: TGTGCCAGCAGCCCACGGACGGGTGGCACTGAAGCTTTCTTT.